Listed below are T cell receptor beta chains from one sample, sequenced in a study of control samples from healthy donors and cancer patients. The method was immunoSEQ multiplex PCR; TCRdb's version includes in-frame clones alone and lacks a portion of them. The sample lists about 250,000 clones; around 80% were seen once. Material for sequencing was PBMCs. The receptors derive from a woman aged 55-70 years with lung cancer. Both conserved end residues are part of each CDR3. Fields, in order: D gene, V gene, J gene, clone size, CDR3 length, CDR3 protein, CDR3 DNA. D genes are given only for firm matches. Some rows have no size entry. The others give once, few or many, or a class for an expanded clone.

D gene: TRBD1
V gene: TRBV7-9
J gene: TRBJ1-6
clone size: once
CDR3 length: 14
CDR3 protein: CASSTTGIGSPLHF
CDR3 DNA: TGTGCCAGCAGCACGACAGGGATCGGGTCACCCCTCCACTTT

D gene: -
V gene: TRBV2
J gene: TRBJ2-1
clone size: -
CDR3 length: 12
CDR3 protein: CASQLSYNEQFF
CDR3 DNA: TGTGCCAGCCAGCTATCCTACAATGAGCAGTTCTTC

D gene: -
V gene: TRBV29-1
J gene: TRBJ1-1
clone size: -
CDR3 length: 12
CDR3 protein: CSGRRSNTEAFF
CDR3 DNA: TGCAGCGGACGCAGGTCCAACACTGAAGCTTTCTTT

D gene: TRBD1
V gene: TRBV4-1
J gene: TRBJ1-5
clone size: -
CDR3 length: 13
CDR3 protein: CASSPDRGQPQHF
CDR3 DNA: TGCGCCAGCAGCCCAGACAGGGGACAGCCCCAGCATTTT

D gene: -
V gene: TRBV18
J gene: TRBJ2-5
clone size: -
CDR3 length: 13
CDR3 protein: CASSPPRGRTQYF
CDR3 DNA: TGTGCCAGCTCACCACCGCGGGGACGGACCCAGTACTTC

D gene: -
V gene: TRBV5-1
J gene: TRBJ1-5
clone size: -
CDR3 length: 16
CDR3 protein: CASSLGGDYSNQPQHF
CDR3 DNA: TGCGCCAGCAGCTTGGGTGGGGATTATAGCAATCAGCCCCAGCATTTT

D gene: TRBD2
V gene: TRBV3-1/TRBV3-2
J gene: TRBJ2-1
clone size: -
CDR3 length: 12
CDR3 protein: CASSQERGGRVF
CDR3 DNA: TGTGCCAGCAGCCAAGAGCGGGGGGGCCGGGTCTTC

D gene: TRBD2
V gene: TRBV7-2
J gene: TRBJ2-5
clone size: -
CDR3 length: 16
CDR3 protein: CASSRTSGRVAETQYF
CDR3 DNA: TGTGCCAGCAGCCGGACTAGCGGGAGGGTGGCGGAGACCCAGTACTTC

D gene: TRBD2
V gene: TRBV19
J gene: TRBJ2-5
clone size: once
CDR3 length: 13
CDR3 protein: CASRGAGQETQYF
CDR3 DNA: TGTGCCAGTAGAGGAGCGGGGCAAGAGACCCAGTACTTC

D gene: -
V gene: TRBV6-5
J gene: TRBJ2-2
clone size: -
CDR3 length: 13
CDR3 protein: CASSMGGAGELFF
CDR3 DNA: TGTGCCAGCAGCATGGGGGGTGCCGGGGAGCTGTTTTTT

D gene: -
V gene: TRBV4-1
J gene: TRBJ2-1
clone size: -
CDR3 length: 14
CDR3 protein: CASSQEAQGNEQFF
CDR3 DNA: TGCGCCAGCAGCCAAGAGGCCCAGGGTAATGAGCAGTTCTTC

D gene: TRBD1
V gene: TRBV19
J gene: TRBJ1-5
clone size: -
CDR3 length: 13
CDR3 protein: CASRWDRNQPQHF
CDR3 DNA: TGTGCCAGTCGTTGGGACAGAAATCAGCCCCAGCATTTT